This entry features one T cell receptor (beta chain) sequence. This entry comes from a study of sequential checkpoint blockade in melanoma. Data came from immunoSEQ multiplex PCR; TCRdb stores just in-frame clones and leaves some out. In the table there are about 28,000 clones, 83% of which are singletons. Treatment meaning: randomized to nivolumab then ipilimumab (arm A) or the reverse (arm B). Germline CDR1 and CDR2: SGDLS and YYNGEE. V lost 4 bases and J lost 4; bases outside the gene matches: 9. This CDR3 spans 15 amino acids. The receptor comes from a human donor with melanoma. This sequence joins TRBV9 and TRBJ1-1; TRBD1 matches 8 bases. The material was CD8+ T cells sorted from blood (inferred from file names), obtained from a patient given nivolumab and ipilimumab in sequence. The CDR3 protein is CASSLRTGWGTEAFF. CDR3 sequence (DNA): TGTGCCAGCAGCTTACGGACAGGGTGGGGCACTGAAGCTTTCTTT.